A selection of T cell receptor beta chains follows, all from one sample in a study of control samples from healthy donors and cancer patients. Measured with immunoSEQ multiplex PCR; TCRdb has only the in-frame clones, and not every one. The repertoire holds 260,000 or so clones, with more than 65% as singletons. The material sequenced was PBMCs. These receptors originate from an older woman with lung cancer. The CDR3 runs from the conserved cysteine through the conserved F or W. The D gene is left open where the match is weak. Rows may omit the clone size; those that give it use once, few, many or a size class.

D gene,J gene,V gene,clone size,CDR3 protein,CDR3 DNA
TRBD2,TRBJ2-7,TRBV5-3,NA,CARSHSGRSSYEQYF,TGTGCCAGAAGCCATAGCGGGAGGAGCTCCTACGAGCAGTACTTC
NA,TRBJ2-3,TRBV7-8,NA,CASSEYRASTDTQYF,TGTGCCAGCAGCGAATACCGGGCTAGCACAGATACGCAGTATTTT
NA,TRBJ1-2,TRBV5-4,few,CASSAGEYGYTF,TGTGCCAGCAGCGCCGGAGAATATGGCTACACCTTC
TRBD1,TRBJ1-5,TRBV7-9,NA,CASSPGQGDSNQPQHF,TGTGCCAGCAGCCCCGGACAGGGGGATAGCAATCAGCCCCAGCATTTT
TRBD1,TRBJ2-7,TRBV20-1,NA,CSPGQGNEQYF,TGCAGTCCGGGACAGGGTAATGAGCAGTACTTC
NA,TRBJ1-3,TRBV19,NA,CASSMAGGRPNSGNTIYF,TGTGCCAGTAGTATGGCGGGGGGGCGGCCGAACTCTGGAAACACCATATATTTT
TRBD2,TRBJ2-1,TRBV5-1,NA,CASNPSGGSYNEQFF,TGCGCCAGCAACCCTAGCGGGGGATCCTACAATGAGCAGTTCTTC
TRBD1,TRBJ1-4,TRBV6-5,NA,CASIRDRDEKLFF,TGTGCCAGCATCCGGGACAGGGATGAAAAACTGTTTTTT
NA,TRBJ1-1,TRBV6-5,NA,CASSYSGGIEAFF,TGTGCCAGCAGTTACTCTGGGGGCATTGAAGCTTTCTTT
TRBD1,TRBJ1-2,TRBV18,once,CASSPRTGVGSTYGYTF,TGTGCCAGCTCACCGAGGACAGGGGTGGGAAGTACCTATGGCTACACCTTC
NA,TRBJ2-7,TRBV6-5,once,CASSTGGSKPYEQYF,TGTGCCAGCAGTACCGGGGGATCGAAACCCTACGAGCAGTACTTC
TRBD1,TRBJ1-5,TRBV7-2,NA,CASSSTGASNQPQHF,TGTGCCAGCAGCTCCACAGGGGCTAGCAATCAGCCCCAGCATTTT
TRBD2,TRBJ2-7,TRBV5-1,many,CASSLEPGLRVQYF,TGCGCCAGCAGCTTGGAGCCGGGACTAAGGGTGCAGTACTTC
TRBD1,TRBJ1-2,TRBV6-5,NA,CASSYGTGGGYTF,TGTGCCAGCAGTTATGGGACAGGCGGAGGCTACACCTTC
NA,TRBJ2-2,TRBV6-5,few,CASSYSISNTGELFF,TGTGCCAGCAGTTACTCGATATCCAACACCGGGGAGCTGTTTTTT
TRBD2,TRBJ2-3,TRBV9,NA,CASSVSGSSDTQYF,TGTGCCAGCAGCGTAAGCGGGAGTTCAGATACGCAGTATTTT
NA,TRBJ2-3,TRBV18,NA,CASSGGLTDTQYF,TGTGCCAGCTCCGGGGGCCTCACAGATACGCAGTATTTT
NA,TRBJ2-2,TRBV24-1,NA,CATSDPVNTGELFF,TGTGCCACCAGTGACCCCGTTAACACCGGGGAGCTGTTTTTT
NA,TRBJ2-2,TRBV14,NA,CASRSGLFTGELFF,TGTGCCAGTAGAAGCGGATTATTCACCGGGGAGCTGTTTTTT
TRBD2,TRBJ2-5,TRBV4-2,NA,CASSPSGASGSRTQYF,TGTGCCAGCAGCCCTAGCGGGGCTAGCGGTTCTCGGACCCAGTACTTC
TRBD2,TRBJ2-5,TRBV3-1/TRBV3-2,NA,CASITSGGQETQYF,TGTGCCAGCATCACTTCGGGGGGGCAGGAGACCCAGTACTTC
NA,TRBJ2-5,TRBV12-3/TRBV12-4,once,CASTEDSQETQYF,TGTGCCAGCACCGAGGACAGCCAAGAGACCCAGTACTTC